This TCR beta chain was recovered during a study of beta chain features in type 1 diabetes. Study outcomes and limitations: People with Type 1 diabetes carried modestly yet significantly shorter TCRB CDR3s in all four CD4+ subsets.

Cell sorting via CD45RO/CCR7/CD25/CD127/CD95/CD27 was performed to obtain CD4+ naive, central memory, regulatory and stem cell-like memory cells. In all sorted populations, purity surpassed 98%. The study reverse transcribed the entire isolated RNA, so it sequenced expressed TCRB transcripts. The table came from immunoSEQ multiplex PCR; TCRdb's copy has only in-frame clones and leaves some out. The table lists more than 550,000 clones, roughly an eighth of them singletons. This clone has more than one count but fewer than ten. Its antigen is as yet unknown. The sample has other DNA sequences that encode this CDR3 too. The origin of this receptor is a man aged 18 to 35 with type 1 diabetes. The sequenced sample consisted of naive CD4+ T cells from blood.

CDR3 region: CAWSVAGFYGYTF. In DNA form, the CDR3 reads TGTGCCTGGAGTGTCGCAGGATTCTATGGCTACACCTTC. This chain connects TRBV30 to TRBJ1-2; D gene unclear. V shed 0 bases and J shed 4 bases, with 9 bases lying between them. Germline CDR1 reads GTSNPN; CDR2 reads SVGIG (reference sequence). This CDR3 spans 13 amino acids.